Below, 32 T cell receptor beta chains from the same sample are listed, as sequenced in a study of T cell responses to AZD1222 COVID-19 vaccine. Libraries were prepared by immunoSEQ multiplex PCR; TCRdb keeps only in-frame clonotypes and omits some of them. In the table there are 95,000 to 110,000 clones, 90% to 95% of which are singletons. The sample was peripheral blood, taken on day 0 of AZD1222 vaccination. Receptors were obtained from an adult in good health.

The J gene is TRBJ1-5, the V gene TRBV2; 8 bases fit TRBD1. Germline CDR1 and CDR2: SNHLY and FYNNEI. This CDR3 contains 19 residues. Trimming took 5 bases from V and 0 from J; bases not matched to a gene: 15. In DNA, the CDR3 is TGTGCCAGCAGTCGACGTAACATACAGGGGGTTGATAGCAATCAGCCCCAGCATTTT. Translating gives CASSRRNIQGVDSNQPQHF.

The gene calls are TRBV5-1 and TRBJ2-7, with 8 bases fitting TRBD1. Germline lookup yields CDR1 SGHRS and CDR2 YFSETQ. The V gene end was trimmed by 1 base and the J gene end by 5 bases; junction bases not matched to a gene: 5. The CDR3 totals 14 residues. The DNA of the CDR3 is TGCGCCAGCAGCTTGACCAGGGGGCTAAACGAGCAGTACTTC. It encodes CASSLTRGLNEQYF.

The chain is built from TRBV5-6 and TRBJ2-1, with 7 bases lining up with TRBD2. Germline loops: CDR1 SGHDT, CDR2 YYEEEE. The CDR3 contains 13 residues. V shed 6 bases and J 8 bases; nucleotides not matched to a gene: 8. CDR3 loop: CASIREAGDEQFF. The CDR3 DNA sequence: TGTGCCAGCATAAGGGAGGCGGGGGATGAGCAGTTCTTC.

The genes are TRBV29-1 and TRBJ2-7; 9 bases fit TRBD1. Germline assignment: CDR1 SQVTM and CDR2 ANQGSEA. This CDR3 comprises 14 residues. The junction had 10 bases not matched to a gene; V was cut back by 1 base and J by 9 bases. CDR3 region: CSVEGIGQGRLQYF. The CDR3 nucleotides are TGCAGCGTTGAAGGGATCGGACAGGGGAGGTTGCAGTACTTC.

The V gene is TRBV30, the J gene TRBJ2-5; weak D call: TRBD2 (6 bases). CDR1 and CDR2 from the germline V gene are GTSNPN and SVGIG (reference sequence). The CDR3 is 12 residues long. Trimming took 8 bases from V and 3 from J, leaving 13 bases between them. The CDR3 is CAPRRGEETQYF. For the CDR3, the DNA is TGTGCCCCCCGGCGGGGAGAAGAGACCCAGTACTTC.

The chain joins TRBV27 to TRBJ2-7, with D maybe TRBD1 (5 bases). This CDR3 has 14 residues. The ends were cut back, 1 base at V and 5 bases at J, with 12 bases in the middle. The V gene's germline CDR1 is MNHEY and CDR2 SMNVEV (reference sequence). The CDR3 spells CASSLLGDGHEQYF. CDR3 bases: TGTGCCAGCAGTTTATTAGGGGATGGGCACGAGCAGTACTTC.

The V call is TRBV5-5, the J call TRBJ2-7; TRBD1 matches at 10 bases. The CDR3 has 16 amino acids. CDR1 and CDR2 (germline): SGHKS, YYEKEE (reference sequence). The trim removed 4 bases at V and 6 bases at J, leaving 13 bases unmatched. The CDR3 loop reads CASSLGTGATLSEQYF. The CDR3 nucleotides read TGTGCCAGCAGCCTCGGGACAGGGGCGACTTTATCCGAGCAGTACTTC.

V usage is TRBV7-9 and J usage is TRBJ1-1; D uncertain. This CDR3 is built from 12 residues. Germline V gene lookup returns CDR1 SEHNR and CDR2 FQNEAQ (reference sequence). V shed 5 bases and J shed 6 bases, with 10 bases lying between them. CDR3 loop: CASSPPVAEAFF. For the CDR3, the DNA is TGTGCCAGCAGCCCGCCCGTTGCTGAAGCTTTCTTT.

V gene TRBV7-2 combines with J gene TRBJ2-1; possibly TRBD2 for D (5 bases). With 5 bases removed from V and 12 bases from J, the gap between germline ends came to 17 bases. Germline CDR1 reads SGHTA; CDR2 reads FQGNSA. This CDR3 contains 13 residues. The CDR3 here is CASSIAGLGLQFF. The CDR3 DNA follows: TGTGCCAGCAGCATCGCGGGTTTAGGGCTGCAGTTCTTC.

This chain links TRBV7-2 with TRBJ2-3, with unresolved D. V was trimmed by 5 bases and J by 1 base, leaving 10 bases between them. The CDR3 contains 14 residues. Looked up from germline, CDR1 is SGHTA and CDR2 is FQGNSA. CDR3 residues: CASSLGRGTDTQYF. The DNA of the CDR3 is TGTGCCAGCAGCCTCGGTCGGGGCACAGATACGCAGTATTTT. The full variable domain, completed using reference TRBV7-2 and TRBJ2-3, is GAGVSQSPSNKVTEKGKDVELRCDPISGHTALYWYRQSLGQGLEFLIYFQGNSAPDKSGLPSDRFSAERTGGSVSTLTIQRTQQEDSAVYLCASSLGRGTDTQYFGPGTRLTVL.

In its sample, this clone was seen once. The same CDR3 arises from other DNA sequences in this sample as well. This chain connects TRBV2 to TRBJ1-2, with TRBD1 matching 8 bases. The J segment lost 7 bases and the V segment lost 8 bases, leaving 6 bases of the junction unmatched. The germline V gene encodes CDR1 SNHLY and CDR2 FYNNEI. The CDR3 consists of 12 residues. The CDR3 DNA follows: TGTGCCAGCCGAACACAGGGGGGTGGCTACACCTTC. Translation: CASRTQGGGYTF.

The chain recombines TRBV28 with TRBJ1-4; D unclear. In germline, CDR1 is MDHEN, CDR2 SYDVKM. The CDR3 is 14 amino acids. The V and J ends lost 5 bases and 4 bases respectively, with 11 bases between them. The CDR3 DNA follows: TGTGCCAGCAGTACCGGCGGGGTTAATGAAAAACTGTTTTTT. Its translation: CASSTGGVNEKLFF.

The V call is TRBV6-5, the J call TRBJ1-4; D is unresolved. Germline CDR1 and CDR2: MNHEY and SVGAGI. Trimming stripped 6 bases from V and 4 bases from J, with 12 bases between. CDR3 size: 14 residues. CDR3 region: CASRGDTYNEKLFF. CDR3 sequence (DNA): TGTGCCAGCAGAGGTGACACCTATAATGAAAAACTGTTTTTT.

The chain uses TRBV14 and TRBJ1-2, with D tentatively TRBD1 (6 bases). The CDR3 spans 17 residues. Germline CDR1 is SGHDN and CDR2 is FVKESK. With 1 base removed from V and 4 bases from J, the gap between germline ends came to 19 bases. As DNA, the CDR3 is TGTGCCAGCAGCCAAGGTCCGGGACACTCGAAAGTCTATGGCTACACCTTC. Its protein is CASSQGPGHSKVYGYTF. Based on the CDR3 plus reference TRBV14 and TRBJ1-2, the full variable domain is EAGVTQFPSHSVIEKGQTVTLRCDPISGHDNLYWYRRVMGKEIKFLLHFVKESKQDESGMPNNRFLAERTGGTYSTLKVQPAELEDSGVYFCASSQGPGHSKVYGYTFGSGTRLTVV.

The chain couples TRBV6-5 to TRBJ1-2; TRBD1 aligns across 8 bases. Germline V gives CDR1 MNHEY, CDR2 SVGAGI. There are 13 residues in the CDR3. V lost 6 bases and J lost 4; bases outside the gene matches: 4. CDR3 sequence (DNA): TGTGCCAGCAGACTAGGACAGGGCTATGGCTACACCTTC. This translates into CASRLGQGYGYTF.

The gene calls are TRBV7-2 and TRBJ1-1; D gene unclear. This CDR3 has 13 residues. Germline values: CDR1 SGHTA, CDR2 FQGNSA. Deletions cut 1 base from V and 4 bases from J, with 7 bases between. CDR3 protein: CASSLEGITEAFF. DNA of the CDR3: TGTGCCAGCAGCTTAGAAGGGATCACTGAAGCTTTCTTT.

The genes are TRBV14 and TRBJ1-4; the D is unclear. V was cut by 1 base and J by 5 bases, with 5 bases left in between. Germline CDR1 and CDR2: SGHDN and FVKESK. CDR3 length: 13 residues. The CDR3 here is CASSQGLNEKLFF. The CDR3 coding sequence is TGTGCCAGCAGCCAAGGGTTGAATGAAAAACTGTTTTTT.

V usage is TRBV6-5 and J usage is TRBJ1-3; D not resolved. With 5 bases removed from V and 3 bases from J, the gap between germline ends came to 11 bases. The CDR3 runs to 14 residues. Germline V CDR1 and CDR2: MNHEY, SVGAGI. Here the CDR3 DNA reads TGTGCCAGCAGTCACCCCCCCCGTGGAAACACCATATATTTT. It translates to CASSHPPRGNTIYF.

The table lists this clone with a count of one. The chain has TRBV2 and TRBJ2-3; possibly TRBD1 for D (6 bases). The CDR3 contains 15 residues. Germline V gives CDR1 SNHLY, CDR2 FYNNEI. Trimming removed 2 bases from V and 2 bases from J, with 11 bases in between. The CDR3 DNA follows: TGTGCCAGCAGTGAATCCTGGGACAACACAGATACGCAGTATTTT. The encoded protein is CASSESWDNTDTQYF.

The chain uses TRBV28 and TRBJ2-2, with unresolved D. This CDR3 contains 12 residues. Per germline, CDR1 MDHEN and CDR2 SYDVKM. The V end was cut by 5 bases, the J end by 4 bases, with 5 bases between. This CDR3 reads CASSPVTGELFF. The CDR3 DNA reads TGTGCCAGCAGTCCCGTCACCGGGGAGCTGTTTTTT.

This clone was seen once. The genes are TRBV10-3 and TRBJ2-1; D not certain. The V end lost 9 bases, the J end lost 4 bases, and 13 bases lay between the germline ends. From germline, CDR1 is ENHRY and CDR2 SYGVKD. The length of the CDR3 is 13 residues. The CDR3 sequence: CAIVENPYNEQFF. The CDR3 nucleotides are TGTGCCATAGTAGAGAATCCTTACAATGAGCAGTTCTTC.

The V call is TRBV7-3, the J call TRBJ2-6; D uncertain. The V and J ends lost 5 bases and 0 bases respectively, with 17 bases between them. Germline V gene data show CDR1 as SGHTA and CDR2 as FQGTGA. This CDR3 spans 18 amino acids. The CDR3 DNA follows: TGTGCCAGCAGCAAGGACGGCCGAACCCTCTCTGGGGCCAACGTCCTGACTTTC. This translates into CASSKDGRTLSGANVLTF.

The CDR3 here is CASSSGGGGQPQHF. The CDR3 coding sequence is TGTGCCAGCAGTTCTGGGGGTGGGGGTCAGCCCCAGCATTTT. V is TRBV28 and J is TRBJ1-5, with D perhaps matching TRBD1 (5 bases). The CDR3 is 14 residues long. V lost 4 bases and J lost 6, with 13 bases in between. In germline, CDR1 is MDHEN, CDR2 SYDVKM.

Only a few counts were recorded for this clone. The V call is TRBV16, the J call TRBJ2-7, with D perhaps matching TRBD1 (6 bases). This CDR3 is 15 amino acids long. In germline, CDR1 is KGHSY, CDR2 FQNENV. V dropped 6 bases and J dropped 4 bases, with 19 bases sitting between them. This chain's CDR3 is CASRNQLQGGYEQYF. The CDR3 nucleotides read TGTGCCAGCAGAAACCAATTACAGGGTGGATACGAGCAGTACTTC.

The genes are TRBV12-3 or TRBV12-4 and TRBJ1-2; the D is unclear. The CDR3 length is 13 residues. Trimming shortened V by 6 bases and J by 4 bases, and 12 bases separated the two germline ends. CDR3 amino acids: CASSPRQAYGYTF. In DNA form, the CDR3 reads TGTGCCAGCAGCCCAAGACAAGCCTATGGCTACACCTTC.

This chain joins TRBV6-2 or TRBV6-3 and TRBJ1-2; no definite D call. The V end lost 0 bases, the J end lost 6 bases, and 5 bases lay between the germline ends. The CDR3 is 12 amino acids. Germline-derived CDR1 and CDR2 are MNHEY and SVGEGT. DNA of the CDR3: TGTGCCAGCAGTTACTCGCGGCATGGCTACACCTTC. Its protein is CASSYSRHGYTF.

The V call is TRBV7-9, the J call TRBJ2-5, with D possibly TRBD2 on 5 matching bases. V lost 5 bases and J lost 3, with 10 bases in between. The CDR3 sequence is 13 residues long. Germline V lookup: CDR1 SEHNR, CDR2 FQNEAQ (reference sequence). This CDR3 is CASSGGLKETQYF. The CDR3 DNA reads TGTGCCAGCAGCGGAGGACTCAAAGAGACCCAGTACTTC.

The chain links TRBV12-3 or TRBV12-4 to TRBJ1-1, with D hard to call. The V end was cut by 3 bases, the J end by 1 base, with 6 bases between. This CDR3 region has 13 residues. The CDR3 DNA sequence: TGTGCCAGCAGTTTCGGGCAGAACACTGAAGCTTTCTTT. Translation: CASSFGQNTEAFF.

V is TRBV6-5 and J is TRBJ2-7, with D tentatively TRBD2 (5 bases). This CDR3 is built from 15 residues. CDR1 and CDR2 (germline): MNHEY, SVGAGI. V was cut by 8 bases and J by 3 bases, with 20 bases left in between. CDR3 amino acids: CASSRPISGIYEQYF. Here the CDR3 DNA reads TGTGCCAGCTCCCGCCCAATATCGGGGATCTACGAGCAGTACTTC.

This CDR3 is CASSVEGLAQYF. The CDR3 DNA reads TGCGCCAGCAGCGTTGAAGGATTGGCCCAGTACTTC. This chain connects TRBV5-1 to TRBJ2-5; D gene uncertain. Germline CDR1 is SGHRS and CDR2 is YFSETQ. The V end lost 4 bases, the J end lost 9 bases, and 13 bases lay between the germline ends. This CDR3 region has 12 residues.

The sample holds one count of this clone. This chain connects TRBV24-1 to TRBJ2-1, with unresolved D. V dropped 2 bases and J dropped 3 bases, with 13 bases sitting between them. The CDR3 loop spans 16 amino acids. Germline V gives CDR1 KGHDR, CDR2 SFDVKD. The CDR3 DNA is TGTGCCACCAGTGATTCCGGGCCCTGGGACTACAATGAGCAGTTCTTC. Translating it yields CATSDSGPWDYNEQFF.

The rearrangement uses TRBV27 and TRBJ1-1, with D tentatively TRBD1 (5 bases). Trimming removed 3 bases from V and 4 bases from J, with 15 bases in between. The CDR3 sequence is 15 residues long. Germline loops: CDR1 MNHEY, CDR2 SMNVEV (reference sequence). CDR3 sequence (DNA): TGTGCCAGCAGTTTGAGAAGGGGCGCGGGCACTGAAGCTTTCTTT. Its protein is CASSLRRGAGTEAFF.